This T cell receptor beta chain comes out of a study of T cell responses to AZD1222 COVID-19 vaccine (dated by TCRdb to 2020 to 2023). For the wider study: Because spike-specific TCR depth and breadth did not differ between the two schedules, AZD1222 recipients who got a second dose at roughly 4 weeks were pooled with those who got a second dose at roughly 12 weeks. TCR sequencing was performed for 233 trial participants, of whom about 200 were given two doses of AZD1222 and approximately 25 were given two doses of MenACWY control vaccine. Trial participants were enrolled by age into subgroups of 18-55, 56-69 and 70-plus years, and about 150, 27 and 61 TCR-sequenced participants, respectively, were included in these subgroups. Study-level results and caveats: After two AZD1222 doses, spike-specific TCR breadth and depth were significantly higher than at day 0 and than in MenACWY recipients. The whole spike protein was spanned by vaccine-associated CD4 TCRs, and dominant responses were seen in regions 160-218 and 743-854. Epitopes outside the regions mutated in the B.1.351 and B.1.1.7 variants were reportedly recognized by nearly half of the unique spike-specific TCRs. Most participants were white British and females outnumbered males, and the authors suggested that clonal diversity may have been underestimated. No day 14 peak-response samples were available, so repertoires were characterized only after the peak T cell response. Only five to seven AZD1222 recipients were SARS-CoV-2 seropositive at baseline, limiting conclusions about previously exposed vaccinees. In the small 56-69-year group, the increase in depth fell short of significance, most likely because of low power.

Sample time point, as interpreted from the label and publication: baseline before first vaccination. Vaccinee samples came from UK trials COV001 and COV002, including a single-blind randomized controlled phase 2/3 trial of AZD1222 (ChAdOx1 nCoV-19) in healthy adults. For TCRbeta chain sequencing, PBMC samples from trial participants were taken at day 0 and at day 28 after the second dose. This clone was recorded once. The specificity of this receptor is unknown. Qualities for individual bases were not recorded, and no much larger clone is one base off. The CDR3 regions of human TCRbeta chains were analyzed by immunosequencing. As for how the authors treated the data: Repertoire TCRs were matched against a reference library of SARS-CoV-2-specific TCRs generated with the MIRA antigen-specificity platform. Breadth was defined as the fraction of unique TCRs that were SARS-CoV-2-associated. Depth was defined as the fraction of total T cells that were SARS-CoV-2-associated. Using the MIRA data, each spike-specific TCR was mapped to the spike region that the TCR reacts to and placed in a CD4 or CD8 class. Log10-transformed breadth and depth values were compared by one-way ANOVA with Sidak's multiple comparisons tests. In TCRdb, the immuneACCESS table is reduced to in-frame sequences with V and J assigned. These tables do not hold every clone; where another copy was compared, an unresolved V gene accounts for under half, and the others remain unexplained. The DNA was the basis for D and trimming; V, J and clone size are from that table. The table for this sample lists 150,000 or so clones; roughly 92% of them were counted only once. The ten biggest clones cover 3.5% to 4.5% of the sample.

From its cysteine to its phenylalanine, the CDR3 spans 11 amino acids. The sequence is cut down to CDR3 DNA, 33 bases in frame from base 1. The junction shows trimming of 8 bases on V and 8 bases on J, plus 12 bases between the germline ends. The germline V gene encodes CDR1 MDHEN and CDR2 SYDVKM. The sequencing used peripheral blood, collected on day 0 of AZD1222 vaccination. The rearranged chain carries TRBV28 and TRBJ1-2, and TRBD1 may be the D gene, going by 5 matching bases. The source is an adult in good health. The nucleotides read TGTGCCAGCCTGGGGGGATACGGCTACACCTTC. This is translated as CASLGGYGYTF.